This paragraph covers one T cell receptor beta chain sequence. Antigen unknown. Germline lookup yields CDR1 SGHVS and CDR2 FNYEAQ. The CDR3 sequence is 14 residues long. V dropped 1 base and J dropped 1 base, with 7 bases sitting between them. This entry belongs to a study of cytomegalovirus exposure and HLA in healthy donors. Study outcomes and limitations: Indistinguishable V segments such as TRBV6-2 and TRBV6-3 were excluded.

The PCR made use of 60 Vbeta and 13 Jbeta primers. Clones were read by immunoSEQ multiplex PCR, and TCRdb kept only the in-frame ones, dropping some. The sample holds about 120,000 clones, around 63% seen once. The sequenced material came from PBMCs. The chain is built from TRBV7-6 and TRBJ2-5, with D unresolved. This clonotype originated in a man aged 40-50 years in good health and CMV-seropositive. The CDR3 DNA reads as TGTGCCAGCAGCTTAGTAAACTTCCAAGAGACCCAGTACTTC. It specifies CASSLVNFQETQYF.